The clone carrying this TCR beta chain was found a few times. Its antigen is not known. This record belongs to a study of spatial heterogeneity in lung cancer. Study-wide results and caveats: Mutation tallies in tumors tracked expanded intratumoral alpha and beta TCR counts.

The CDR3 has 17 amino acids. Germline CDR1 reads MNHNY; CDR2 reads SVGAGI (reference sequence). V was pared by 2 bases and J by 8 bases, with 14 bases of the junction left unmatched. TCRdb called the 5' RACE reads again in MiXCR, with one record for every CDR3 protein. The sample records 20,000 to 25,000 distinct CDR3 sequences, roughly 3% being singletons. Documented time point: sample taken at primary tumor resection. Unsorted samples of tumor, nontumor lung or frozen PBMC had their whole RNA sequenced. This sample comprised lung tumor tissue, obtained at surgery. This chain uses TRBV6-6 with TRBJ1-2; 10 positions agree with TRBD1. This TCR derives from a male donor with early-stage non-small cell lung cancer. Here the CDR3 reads CASSYPPLTGTGVGYTF. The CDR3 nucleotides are TGTGCCAGCAGTTACCCACCCTTAACCGGGACAGGGGTAGGCTACACCTTC.